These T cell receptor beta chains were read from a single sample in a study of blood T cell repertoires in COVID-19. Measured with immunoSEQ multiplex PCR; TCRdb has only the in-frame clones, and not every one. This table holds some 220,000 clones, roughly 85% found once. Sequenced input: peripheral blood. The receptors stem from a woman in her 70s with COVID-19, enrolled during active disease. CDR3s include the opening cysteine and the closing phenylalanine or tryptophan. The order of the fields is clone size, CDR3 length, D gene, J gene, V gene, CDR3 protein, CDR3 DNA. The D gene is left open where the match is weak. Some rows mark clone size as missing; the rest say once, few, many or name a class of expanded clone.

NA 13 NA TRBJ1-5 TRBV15 CATSRVALQPQHF TGTGCCACCAGCAGAGTTGCGCTTCAGCCCCAGCATTTT
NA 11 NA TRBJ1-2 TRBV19 CASSYTGYYTF TGTGCCAGTAGTTATACAGGGTACTACACCTTC
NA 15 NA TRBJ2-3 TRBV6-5 CASSYSSRATETQYF TGTGCCAGCAGTTACTCCTCGCGAGCCACAGAGACGCAGTATTTT
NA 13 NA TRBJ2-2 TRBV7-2 CASSLAPAGELFF TGTGCCAGCAGCTTAGCCCCCGCCGGGGAGCTGTTTTTT
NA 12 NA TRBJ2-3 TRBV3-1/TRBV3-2 CASSLQMDTQYF TGTGCCAGCAGCCTCCAAATGGATACGCAGTATTTT
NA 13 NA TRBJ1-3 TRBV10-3 CAISDNSGNTIYF TGTGCCATCAGTGACAACTCTGGAAACACCATATATTTT
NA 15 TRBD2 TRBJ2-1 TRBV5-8 CASSPRLAAYNEQFF TGTGCCAGCAGCCCGAGACTAGCGGCGTACAATGAGCAGTTCTTC
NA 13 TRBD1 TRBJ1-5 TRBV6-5 CASSTGGGQPQHF TGTGCCAGCAGTACAGGGGGTGGTCAGCCCCAGCATTTT
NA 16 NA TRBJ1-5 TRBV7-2 CASSESGAGGNQPQHF TGTGCCAGCAGCGAAAGCGGGGCTGGGGGCAATCAGCCCCAGCATTTT
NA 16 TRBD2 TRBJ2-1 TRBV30 CAWSGMTSGRSNEQFF TGTGCCTGGAGCGGCATGACTAGCGGGAGAAGTAATGAGCAGTTCTTC
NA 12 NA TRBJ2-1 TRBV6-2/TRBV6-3 CASSTLAFEQFF TGTGCCAGCAGCACCCTAGCGTTTGAGCAGTTCTTC
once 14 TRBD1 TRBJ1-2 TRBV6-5 CASSSDRGNYGYTF TGTGCCAGCAGTTCGGACAGGGGTAACTATGGCTACACCTTC
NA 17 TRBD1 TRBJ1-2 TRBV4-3 CASSQGTGANRNYGYTF TGCGCCAGCAGCCAAGGCACAGGGGCTAATCGGAACTATGGCTACACCTTC
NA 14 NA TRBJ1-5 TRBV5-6 CASSLYRDNQPQHF TGTGCCAGCAGCTTGTACAGGGACAATCAGCCCCAGCATTTT
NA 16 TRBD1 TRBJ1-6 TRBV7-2 CASSQAGTADNSPLHF TGTGCCAGCAGCCAAGCCGGGACAGCGGATAATTCACCCCTCCACTTT
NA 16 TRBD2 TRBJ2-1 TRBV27 CASSLSSSGRRNEQFF TGTGCCAGCAGTTTAAGTTCTAGCGGGCGCCGGAATGAGCAGTTCTTC
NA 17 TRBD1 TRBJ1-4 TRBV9 CASSVDSGQGAGEKLFF TGTGCCAGCAGCGTAGACTCGGGACAGGGGGCGGGGGAAAAACTGTTTTTT
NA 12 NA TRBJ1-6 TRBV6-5 CASRAGDSPLHF TGTGCCAGCAGGGCGGGGGATTCACCCCTCCACTTT
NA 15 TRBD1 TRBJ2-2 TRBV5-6 CASSFWTGIPGELFF TGTGCCAGCAGCTTCTGGACAGGGATCCCCGGGGAGCTGTTTTTT
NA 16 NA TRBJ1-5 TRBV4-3 CASSQDSGYSNQPQHF TGCGCCAGCAGCCAAGATTCGGGGTATAGCAATCAGCCCCAGCATTTT
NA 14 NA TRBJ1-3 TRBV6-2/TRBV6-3 CASSGSASGNTIYF TGTGCCAGCAGTGGGAGTGCCTCTGGAAACACCATATATTTT
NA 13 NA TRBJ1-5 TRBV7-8 CASSPSVDQPQHF TGTGCCAGCAGCCCGTCAGTCGATCAGCCCCAGCATTTT
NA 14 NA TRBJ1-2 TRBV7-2 CASSPIGGLYGYTF TGTGCCAGCAGCCCGATCGGGGGGCTCTATGGCTACACCTTC
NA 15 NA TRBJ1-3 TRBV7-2 CASSPHAGYGNTIYF TGTGCCAGCAGCCCACACGCAGGGTACGGAAACACCATATATTTT
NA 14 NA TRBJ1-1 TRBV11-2 CASSFAGEGTEAFF TGTGCCAGCAGCTTCGCAGGGGAGGGGACTGAAGCTTTCTTT
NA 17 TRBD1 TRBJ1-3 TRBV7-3 CASSPGPPGGTGNTIYF TGTGCCAGCAGCCCCGGTCCCCCAGGGGGGACTGGAAACACCATATATTTT
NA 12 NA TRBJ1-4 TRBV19 CASSMTREKLFF TGTGCCAGTAGTATGACGAGGGAAAAACTGTTTTTT
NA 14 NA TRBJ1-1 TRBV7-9 CAGGVHRAYTEAFF TGTGCCGGCGGGGTCCATAGAGCCTACACTGAAGCTTTCTTT
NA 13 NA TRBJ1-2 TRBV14 CASSQYDSYGYTF TGTGCCAGCAGCCAGTACGACAGCTATGGCTACACCTTC
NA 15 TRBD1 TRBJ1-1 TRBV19 CASSGTGEWNTEAFF TGTGCCAGTTCCGGGACAGGAGAATGGAACACTGAAGCTTTCTTT
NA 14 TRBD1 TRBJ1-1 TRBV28 CASSLGQTNTEAFF TGTGCCAGCAGTCTGGGACAGACGAACACTGAAGCTTTCTTT
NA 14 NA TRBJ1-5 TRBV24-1 CATSAGNSNQPQHF TGTGCCACCAGTGCTGGCAATAGCAATCAGCCCCAGCATTTT
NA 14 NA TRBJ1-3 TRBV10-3 CAISDTVSGNTIYF TGTGCCATCAGTGACACAGTCTCTGGAAACACCATATATTTT
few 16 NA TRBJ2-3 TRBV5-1 CASSLRQDFSTDTQYF TGCGCCAGCAGCTTGCGACAGGACTTTAGCACAGATACGCAGTATTTT
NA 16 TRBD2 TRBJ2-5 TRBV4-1 CASSRSGLADQETQYF TGCGCCAGCAGCCGGTCGGGACTAGCGGACCAAGAGACCCAGTACTTC
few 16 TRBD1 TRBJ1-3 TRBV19 CASSTLGQGGGNTIYF TGTGCCAGTAGTACCCTGGGACAGGGAGGTGGAAACACCATATATTTT
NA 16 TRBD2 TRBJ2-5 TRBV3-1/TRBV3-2 CASSQGDAGGFKTQYF TGTGCCAGCAGCCAAGGGGACGCGGGGGGGTTCAAGACCCAGTACTTC
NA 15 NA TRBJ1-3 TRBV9 CASSVGGTGGNTIYF TGTGCCAGCAGCGTAGGAGGAACAGGGGGAAACACCATATATTTT
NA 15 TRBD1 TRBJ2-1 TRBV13 CASSPGQGVYNEQFF TGTGCCAGCAGCCCGGGACAGGGGGTCTACAATGAGCAGTTCTTC
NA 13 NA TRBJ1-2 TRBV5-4 CASSLRGVLGYTF TGTGCCAGCAGCTTAAGGGGTGTTTTAGGCTACACCTTC
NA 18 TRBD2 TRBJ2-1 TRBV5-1 CASSLDGTTSGPRNEQFF TGCGCCAGCAGCTTGGATGGTACGACTAGCGGTCCGAGGAATGAGCAGTTCTTC
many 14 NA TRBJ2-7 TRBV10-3 CAISESGGSYEQYF TGTGCCATCAGTGAGTCAGGCGGTTCCTACGAGCAGTACTTC
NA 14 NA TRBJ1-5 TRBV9 CASSLRQENQPQHF TGTGCCAGCAGCCTCCGACAGGAGAATCAGCCCCAGCATTTT
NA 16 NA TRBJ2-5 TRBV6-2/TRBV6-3 CASSYSDEGEKETQYF TGTGCCAGCAGTTACTCGGACGAGGGTGAGAAAGAGACCCAGTACTTC
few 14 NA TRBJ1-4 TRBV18 CASSPTVQPEKLFF TGTGCCAGCTCACCTACTGTACAGCCGGAAAAACTGTTTTTT
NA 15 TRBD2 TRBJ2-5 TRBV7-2 CASSPWTSGTETQYF TGTGCCAGCAGCCCCTGGACTAGCGGAACAGAGACCCAGTACTTC
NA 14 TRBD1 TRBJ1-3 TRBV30 CAWDRGHSGNTIYF TGTGCCTGGGACAGGGGTCACTCTGGAAACACCATATATTTT
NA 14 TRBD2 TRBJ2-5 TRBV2 CASRRLAEKETQYF TGTGCCAGCAGGAGGCTAGCGGAGAAAGAGACCCAGTACTTC
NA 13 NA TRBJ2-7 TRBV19 CASSISVVHEQYF TGTGCCAGTAGTATCTCGGTTGTCCACGAGCAGTACTTC
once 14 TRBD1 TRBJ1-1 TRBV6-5 CASSKWDRATEAFF TGTGCCAGCAGTAAATGGGACAGGGCCACTGAAGCTTTCTTT
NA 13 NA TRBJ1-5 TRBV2 CASRRQGNQPQHF TGTGCCAGCAGAAGGCAGGGTAATCAGCCCCAGCATTTT